Listed below are T cell receptor beta chains from one sample, sequenced in a study of regulatory T cells in long-lasting Graves disease. TCRdb ran MiXCR on the multiplex PCR reads and lists one entry per CDR3 protein. Of around 460,000 distinct CDR3 sequences listed, roughly 23% are singletons. The material sequenced was peripheral blood mononuclear cells (PBMCs), taken when the disease was refractory, from a patient treated with antithyroid drugs. The receptors stem from a female donor with Graves disease. CDR3s include the opening cysteine and the closing phenylalanine or tryptophan. The D gene is left open where the match is weak. For some rows the clone size is stated as once, few or many, or as a class when expanded; others skip it.

cdr3_nt,cdr3_aa,clone_size,j_call,v_call,d_call
TGTGCCAGCCGAGTGGGTAGGCGGGCTACCTACGAGCAGTACTTC,CASRVGRRATYEQYF,NA,TRBJ2-7,TRBV6-1,NA
TGTGCCAGTAGTATCGGCGGGGGGGACGCAGATACGCAGTATTTT,CASSIGGGDADTQYF,few,TRBJ2-3,TRBV19,TRBD2
TGCAGCGTTGAAGATTGGAGGGGCTGGAGATCCTGCAATGAGCAGTTCTTC,CSVEDWRGWRSCNEQFF,NA,TRBJ2-1,TRBV29-1,NA
TGTGCCAGCAGCTTGGACTCGGGGGAAGGAGATACGCAGTATTTT,CASSLDSGEGDTQYF,NA,TRBJ2-3,TRBV7-2,NA
TGCGCCAGCAGCTCTCTCGGCGGTAGCGACGGGGAGCTGTTTTTT,CASSSLGGSDGELFF,NA,TRBJ2-2,TRBV5-1,NA
TGTGCCAGCAGTCGACTCTTAGCGGGGCCGAGCACAGATACGCAGTATTTT,CASSRLLAGPSTDTQYF,few,TRBJ2-3,TRBV6-2/TRBV6-3,TRBD2
TGTGCCAGTAGTACCGGACTAGCGGGAGTCACCGGGGAGCTGTTTTTT,CASSTGLAGVTGELFF,few,TRBJ2-2,TRBV19,TRBD2
TGTGCCAGTGGACAGCCCTCCTCTGGAAACACCATATATTTT,CASGQPSSGNTIYF,many,TRBJ1-3,TRBV2,NA
TGTGCCAGCAGCAATTGGGACAGGGCCTACGAGCAGTACTTC,CASSNWDRAYEQYF,many,TRBJ2-7,TRBV2,TRBD1
TGCAGCGGGACAGTCGAAGGCAATCAGCCCCAGCATTTT,CSGTVEGNQPQHF,few,TRBJ1-5,TRBV20-1,TRBD1
TGTGCCAGCTCACCAGGGCTTGCAGACACTGAAGCTTTCTTT,CASSPGLADTEAFF,NA,TRBJ1-1,TRBV18,NA
TGTGCCACCAGCAGAGATAAATGGTCCTATGGCTACACCTTC,CATSRDKWSYGYTF,few,TRBJ1-2,TRBV15,NA
TGTGCCAGTTCAGGGATACGCACAGATACGCAGTATTTT,CASSGIRTDTQYF,few,TRBJ2-3,TRBV28,NA
TGTGCCAGCAGGCGGGACAGGAGCTCCTACGAGCAGTACTTC,CASRRDRSSYEQYF,NA,TRBJ2-7,TRBV6-1,TRBD1
TGTGCCAGTAGTGCCTCCGGGAATCAGCCCCAGCATTTT,CASSASGNQPQHF,NA,TRBJ1-5,TRBV19,NA
TGTGCCAGCCACCAGGACGTTATGTTTAACACCGGGGAGCTGTTTTTT,CASHQDVMFNTGELFF,NA,TRBJ2-2,TRBV6-1,NA
TGCAGTGCGCCAGGGGACGGGAGGGCCCTAGAGACCCAGTACTTC,CSAPGDGRALETQYF,NA,TRBJ2-5,TRBV20-1,TRBD2
TGCAGTGCTAGACTGGGGGAGACTGAAGCTTTCTTT,CSARLGETEAFF,few,TRBJ1-1,TRBV20-1,NA
TGTGCCAGCAGCTCACAAACAGGGGTTGGGACCGGGGAGCTGTTTTTT,CASSSQTGVGTGELFF,few,TRBJ2-2,TRBV11-1,TRBD1
TGTGCCAGCAACGACGGAAGGGATGAAAAACTGTTTTTT,CASNDGRDEKLFF,many,TRBJ1-4,TRBV6-1,NA
TGCAGCGTTGAGGGCGCAGGGGGTAACTATGGCTACACCTTC,CSVEGAGGNYGYTF,once,TRBJ1-2,TRBV29-1,TRBD1